Sequencing of this TCR beta chain was carried out in a study of CD4 and CD8 cells across lung adenocarcinoma regions. Samples came from patients with localized non-small cell lung adenocarcinoma. The CDR3 length is 14 residues. CDR1 is MRHNA, CDR2 SNTAGT, per germline. Via MiXCR, TCRdb re-called the PCR reads, giving one row per CDR3 protein. There are around 18,000 distinct CDR3 sequences in the sample; 51% occur only once, and 50% to 65% lies in the top ten. On this clonotype: One junction end disagrees with the germline gene, perhaps due to a read error.

The source material was CD8+ T cells from the center of a lung tumor. The rearrangement uses TRBV6-4 and TRBJ2-3; 9 positions agree with TRBD2. This clonotype originated in a female donor with lung adenocarcinoma. The CD4 and CD8 labels of this study may be unreliable. The DNA of the CDR3 is TGTGGCGGCACGGCGGGGGGGGCCAAAGACACGCAGTATTTC. It is translated as CGGTAGGAKDTQYF.